The 4 T cell receptor beta chains reported below all come from one sample, sequenced in a study of blood T cell repertoires in COVID-19. Repertoires were generated with immunoSEQ multiplex PCR, while TCRdb's copy carries only in-frame clones and drops some. Found here are 240,000 or so clones, approximately 80% of them singletons; the top ten hold over 7.5%. Material: peripheral blood. Every receptor here comes from a woman aged 80 or over with acute or convalescent COVID-19.

The V and J genes are TRBV5-1 and TRBJ2-2, with D possibly matching TRBD2 (7 bases). Trimming cost V 4 bases and J 4 bases, with 14 bases left between them. This CDR3 is built from 15 residues. Germline V gene sequence: CDR1 SGHRS, CDR2 YFSETQ. DNA of the CDR3: TGCGCCAGCAGCAGCGGGACAAGTATCACCGGGGAGCTGTTTTTT. Translating it yields CASSSGTSITGELFF. The entire variable domain, with the rest obtained from reference TRBV5-1 and TRBJ2-2, is as follows: KAGVTQTPRYLIKTRGQQVTLSCSPISGHRSVSWYQQTPGQGLQFLFEYFSETQRNKGNFPGRFSGRQFSNSRSEMNVSTLELGDSALYLCASSSGTSITGELFFGEGSRLTVL.

The rearrangement joins TRBV28 to TRBJ1-4; 7 bases map to TRBD1. CDR3 length: 15 residues. Germline trimming cut 6 bases from V and 6 bases from J; bases unmatched to any gene: 10. Looked up from germline, CDR1 is MDHEN and CDR2 is SYDVKM. In DNA form, the CDR3 reads TGTGCCAGCAGCCTCGTCCGGGACAGATATGAAAAACTGTTTTTT. It translates to CASSLVRDRYEKLFF.

The rearrangement links TRBV7-8 to TRBJ2-3, with 8 nucleotides matching TRBD2. Germline V gene data show CDR1 as SGHVS and CDR2 as FQNEAQ. V shed 1 base, J shed 5 bases, and the junction held 5 bases outside the gene matches. The CDR3 runs to 15 residues. CDR3 in amino acids: CASSLGGGRIDTQYF. The CDR3 coding sequence is TGTGCCAGCAGCTTAGGCGGGGGGAGAATAGATACGCAGTATTTT.

The V gene is TRBV4-2, the J gene TRBJ2-7; D uncertain. Trimming removed 3 bases from V and 2 bases from J, with 8 bases in between. This CDR3 is 13 amino acids long. Germline V lookup: CDR1 LGHNA, CDR2 YNFKEQ. In nucleotides, the CDR3 is TGTGCCAGCAGCCAGGGCCAGGCCTACGAGCAGTACTTC. Protein sequence: CASSQGQAYEQYF.